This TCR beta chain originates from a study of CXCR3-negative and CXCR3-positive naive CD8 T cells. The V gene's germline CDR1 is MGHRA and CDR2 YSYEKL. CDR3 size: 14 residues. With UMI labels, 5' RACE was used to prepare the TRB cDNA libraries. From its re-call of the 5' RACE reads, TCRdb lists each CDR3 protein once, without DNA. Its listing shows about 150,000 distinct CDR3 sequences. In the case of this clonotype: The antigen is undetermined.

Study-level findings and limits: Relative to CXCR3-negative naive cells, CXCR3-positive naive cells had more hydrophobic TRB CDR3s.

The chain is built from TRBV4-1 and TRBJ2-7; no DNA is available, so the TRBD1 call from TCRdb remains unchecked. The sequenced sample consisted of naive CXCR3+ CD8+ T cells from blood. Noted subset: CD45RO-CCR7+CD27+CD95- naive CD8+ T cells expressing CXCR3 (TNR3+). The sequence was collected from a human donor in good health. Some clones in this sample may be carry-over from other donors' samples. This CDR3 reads CASSQGGPRYEQYF.